This paragraph reports one T cell receptor beta chain. Its antigen is still unknown. No clone much larger than this one lies a single base away; base qualities are absent. The CDR3 regions of human TCRbeta chains were analyzed by immunosequencing. The authors processed their data as follows. TCRs in the repertoires were matched against a reference library of SARS-CoV-2-specific TCRs that had been generated with the MIRA antigen-specificity platform. Breadth meant the fraction of unique TCRs that were SARS-CoV-2-associated, whereas depth meant the fraction of total T cells that were SARS-CoV-2-associated. Using the MIRA data, each spike-specific TCR was mapped to the spike region that the TCR reacts to and placed in a CD4 or CD8 class. Log10-transformed breadth and depth values were compared by one-way ANOVA with Sidak's multiple comparisons tests. TCRdb took this table from immuneACCESS and kept in-frame rearrangements with V and J called. Such tables lack part of the clones; where checked against another copy, unresolved V genes explain under half of the gap, and the rest is unexplained. V, J and clone size are those of that table, while D and trimming were read from the DNA. In this sample the table shows about 140,000 clones, just under 95% of which occur a single time. About 5.5% of the sample lies in the top ten.

The time point label of this sample denotes: baseline before first vaccination. Vaccinee samples came from UK trials COV001 and COV002, including a single-blind randomized controlled phase 2/3 trial of AZD1222 (ChAdOx1 nCoV-19) in healthy adults. Trial participant PBMC samples were collected at day 0 and day 28 after the second dose for TCRbeta chain sequencing. This sample stems from a study of T cell responses to AZD1222 COVID-19 vaccine (dated by TCRdb to 2020 to 2022). Regarding the complete study: AZD1222 recipients given second doses at about 4 weeks or at about 12 weeks were pooled, since spike-specific TCR depth and breadth were not found to differ between the two schedules. A total of 233 trial participants underwent TCR sequencing, of whom some 200 had received two doses of AZD1222 and roughly 26 had received two doses of the MenACWY control vaccine. Trial participants were enrolled into age subgroups of 18-55, 56-69 and 70-plus years, which contained about 150, 27 and 61 TCR-sequenced participants, respectively.

Findings and caveats that apply to the study as a whole: A significant rise in spike-specific TCR breadth and depth was observed after two AZD1222 doses relative to day 0 and relative to MenACWY recipients. CD4 TCRs associated with the vaccine covered the entire spike protein, and the dominant responses were in regions 160-218 and 743-854. Participants were mostly white British, with more females than males. The authors suggested clonal diversity may have been underestimated. Reportedly, almost half of the unique spike-specific TCRs recognized epitopes lying outside the regions that are mutated in the B.1.351 and B.1.1.7 variants. The 56-69-year group was small, and its depth increase did not reach significance, likely because of low power. No day 14 peak-response samples were available, so repertoires were characterized only after the peak T cell response. Only five to seven AZD1222 recipients were SARS-CoV-2 seropositive at baseline, limiting conclusions about previously exposed vaccinees.

CDR1 and CDR2, per the germline V gene (reference sequence), are MNHNY and SVGAGI. V gives up 5 bases and J gives up 0 bases, and the segment between their germline ends measures 26 bases. Inclusive of the bounding cysteine and phenylalanine, the CDR3 is 20 residues long. Of the read, only the CDR3 DNA is kept; its 60 bases are in frame from base 1. The origin of this receptor is an adult in good health. The chain couples TRBV6-6 to TRBJ2-1, with TRBD1 tentatively as D gene (6 bases match). The sequences come from peripheral blood, collected on day 0 of AZD1222 vaccination. The CDR3 loop reads CASSRQGSVLSPSSYNEQFF. The DNA reads TGTGCCAGCAGTCGGCAGGGGAGTGTACTTTCTCCGAGCTCCTACAATGAGCAGTTCTTC.